This T cell receptor (beta chain) was captured in a study of T cells expressing NK-cell markers. As for this clonotype: The antigen is undetermined.

Overall study findings and caveats: In more than five donors, dominant CD3+CD56+NKG2C+ clonotypes ranked among the top 10 CD8+ clonotypes.

TCRdb re-analyzed the 5' RACE reads; it lists each CDR3 protein once, without DNA. This sample's table has roughly 390,000 distinct CDR3 sequences. The CDR3 length is 16 residues. Germline CDR1 reads MDHEN; CDR2 reads SYDVKM. The chain employs TRBV28 and TRBJ2-3; TCRdb indicates TRBD1, and absent DNA this call remains unverified. The receptor was isolated from a man aged 18 to 69 in good health. Sample: blood T cells: a sorted CD56 or NKG2C T cell subset, CD4+ or CD8+ T cells, or bulk PBMC T cells (not recorded which). CDR3 sequence: CASSPGWGPSTDTQYF. Full variable domain (missing parts from reference TRBV28 and TRBJ2-3): DVKVTQSSRYLVKRTGEKVFLECVQDMDHENMFWYRQDPGLGLRLIYFSYDVKMKEKGDIPEGYSVSREKKERFSLILESASTNQTSMYLCASSPGWGPSTDTQYFGPGTRLTVL.